A selection of T cell receptor beta chains follows, all from one sample in a study of beta chain features in type 1 diabetes. Using immunoSEQ multiplex PCR, the repertoire was profiled, and TCRdb retains in-frame clones only, with some absent. The data show 200,000 to 250,000 clones, about a tenth seen once. Sample: central memory CD4+ T cells from blood. These receptors all come from a man aged 18 to 29 in good health. The CDR3 runs from the conserved cysteine through the conserved F or W. The D gene is left open where the match is weak. Clone size is shown for a subset of rows, as once, few, many or a class of expanded clone.

-	TRBJ2-3	-	TRBV6-6	TGTGCCAGCAGTTACGGGGGGTCAGATACGCAGTATTTT	CASSYGGSDTQYF
-	TRBJ2-6	many	TRBV25-1	TGTGCCAGCAGTGCTGGGGCCAACGTCCTGACTTTC	CASSAGANVLTF
-	TRBJ2-5	few	TRBV28	TGTGCCAGCAGTCGAGGGGGAACGCAAGAGACCCAGTACTTC	CASSRGGTQETQYF
TRBD2	TRBJ2-7	few	TRBV9	TGTGCCAGCAGCCCGAGCAGACTAGCGGGAGCTAACGAGCAGTACTTC	CASSPSRLAGANEQYF
-	TRBJ2-7	-	TRBV7-3	TGTGCCAGCAGCTTAAATGTGGGAGCCTACGAGCAGTACTTC	CASSLNVGAYEQYF
-	TRBJ2-2	few	TRBV14	TGTGCCAGCAGCCAAGAGGTTTATTACACCGGGGAGCTGTTTTTT	CASSQEVYYTGELFF
-	TRBJ1-2	-	TRBV4-3	TGCGCCAGCAGCCAGGGATTGACGGAGAACTATGGCTACACCTTC	CASSQGLTENYGYTF
-	TRBJ2-7	many	TRBV18	TGTGCCAGCTCAGGGACACTCTTCTACGAGCAGTACTTC	CASSGTLFYEQYF
TRBD2	TRBJ2-7	-	TRBV11-2	TGTGCCAGCACCGGACTAGCGGGAGGGCGGGCCTCCTACGAGCAGTACTTC	CASTGLAGGRASYEQYF
-	TRBJ1-4	once	TRBV25-1	TGTGCCAGCAGTGAAAACAGCGCCTATAATGAAAAACTGTTTTTT	CASSENSAYNEKLFF
TRBD1	TRBJ1-2	-	TRBV7-9	TGTGCCAGCAGCTGGACAGGGCGGGATGGCTACACCTTC	CASSWTGRDGYTF
-	TRBJ2-7	-	TRBV7-2	TGTGCCAGCAGCTTGGGCCCAACGACCTACGAGCAGTACTTC	CASSLGPTTYEQYF
TRBD2	TRBJ2-5	few	TRBV30	TGTGCCTGGAGGGACGGGAGCGGGGGAGAGACCCAGTACTTC	CAWRDGSGGETQYF
TRBD1	TRBJ1-2	-	TRBV5-6	TGTGCCAGCAGCTTCAGGGGGCCGGGCTATGGCTACACCTTC	CASSFRGPGYGYTF
-	TRBJ1-4	few	TRBV15	TGTGCCACCAGCAGAGCAGGGACTCCTGCAACTAATGAAAAACTGTTTTTT	CATSRAGTPATNEKLFF
TRBD2	TRBJ2-1	many	TRBV9	TGTGCCAGCAGCGTCGGACTAGTGGGGAGCTCCTACAATGAGCAGTTCTTC	CASSVGLVGSSYNEQFF
-	TRBJ1-1	many	TRBV7-2	TGTGCCAGCAACACGGGACGGAGGAACACTGAAGCTTTCTTT	CASNTGRRNTEAFF
-	TRBJ1-5	few	TRBV7-2	TGTGCCAGCAGCGTTAATAGCAATCAGCCCCAGCATTTT	CASSVNSNQPQHF
-	TRBJ2-7	-	TRBV12-2	TGTGCAAGTCGGGGGGGAAGCTCCTACGAGCAGTACTTC	CASRGGSSYEQYF
-	TRBJ1-4	-	TRBV5-1	TGCGCCAGCAGCTTGGATGGACCGTCGAATGAAAAACTGTTTTTT	CASSLDGPSNEKLFF
-	TRBJ2-3	-	TRBV4-1	TGCGCCAGCAGCCAAGGCCCTGGGACGCAGTATTTT	CASSQGPGTQYF
-	TRBJ1-4	-	TRBV29-1	TGCAGCGTGGGGTTCGGGACGGCGAATGAAAAACTGTTTTTT	CSVGFGTANEKLFF
TRBD2	TRBJ2-3	few	TRBV4-2	TGTGCCAGCAGCCAAGAAGCCCTAGCGGGAGTTGGTGCAGATACGCAGTATTTT	CASSQEALAGVGADTQYF
TRBD2	TRBJ2-7	many	TRBV25-1	TGTGCCAGCAGTAGGGCGGGAGGGACACCCTACGAGCAGTACTTC	CASSRAGGTPYEQYF
-	TRBJ2-1	few	TRBV5-1	TGCGCCAGCAGCTTTTCTATTATCTACAATGAGCAGTTCTTC	CASSFSIIYNEQFF
TRBD1	TRBJ2-4	-	TRBV5-6	TGTGCCAGCAGAGAGACAGGGGCAACCAAAAACATTCAGTACTTC	CASRETGATKNIQYF
-	TRBJ1-1	-	TRBV19	TGTGCCAGTAGTCCTTCTAGGGTGAACACTGAAGCTTTCTTT	CASSPSRVNTEAFF
-	TRBJ2-7	many	TRBV7-2	TGTGCCAGCAGCTTTATCAAGGGGTTCTACGAGCAGTACTTC	CASSFIKGFYEQYF
TRBD2	TRBJ2-7	-	TRBV6-5	TGTGCCCGCAGGCCAGGGGGTAGCGGGAGTTACGAGCAGTACTTC	CARRPGGSGSYEQYF
-	TRBJ2-7	-	TRBV5-4	TGTGCCAGCAGCTTAGATCATTGGGACGGAGAGCAGTACTTC	CASSLDHWDGEQYF
-	TRBJ2-4	many	TRBV7-8	TGTGCCAGCAGCCCAAATGAAAACATTCAGTACTTC	CASSPNENIQYF
-	TRBJ1-5	few	TRBV28	TGTGCCAGCAGTGATCGGGGTACGGTTCAGCCCCAGCATTTT	CASSDRGTVQPQHF
-	TRBJ2-1	-	TRBV7-2	TGTGCCAGCAGCTTAAGGACAGTCCGTATAGGTAGTCGGAATGAGCAGTTCTTC	CASSLRTVRIGSRNEQFF
-	TRBJ1-2	-	TRBV5-4	TGTGCCAGCAGCTTGGAGGGGCCCTATGGCTACACCTTC	CASSLEGPYGYTF
TRBD2	TRBJ2-7	few	TRBV4-1	TGCGCCAGCAGCCAATTGAGACTAGCGGGCCACGAGCAGTACTTC	CASSQLRLAGHEQYF
-	TRBJ2-7	-	TRBV7-2	TGTGCCAGCGCGGGGGCCCCTCGGTACGAGCAGTACTTC	CASAGAPRYEQYF
-	TRBJ2-6	-	TRBV2	TGTGCCAGCACCCTCCAGAGCTCTGGGGCCAACGTCCTGACTTTC	CASTLQSSGANVLTF
-	TRBJ2-3	-	TRBV20-1	TGCAGTGCGGGCCTAGGGGATACGCAGTATTTT	CSAGLGDTQYF
-	TRBJ1-5	-	TRBV15	TGTGCCACCAGCAGAGATTCCAGGGACGGTCAGCCCCAGCATTTT	CATSRDSRDGQPQHF
TRBD1	TRBJ2-3	few	TRBV6-1	TGTGCCAGCAGTGTGAGGACAGGGGCCACAGATACGCAGTATTTT	CASSVRTGATDTQYF
-	TRBJ2-7	few	TRBV20-1	TGCAGTGCTAGCAGGGACTACGAGCAGTACTTC	CSASRDYEQYF